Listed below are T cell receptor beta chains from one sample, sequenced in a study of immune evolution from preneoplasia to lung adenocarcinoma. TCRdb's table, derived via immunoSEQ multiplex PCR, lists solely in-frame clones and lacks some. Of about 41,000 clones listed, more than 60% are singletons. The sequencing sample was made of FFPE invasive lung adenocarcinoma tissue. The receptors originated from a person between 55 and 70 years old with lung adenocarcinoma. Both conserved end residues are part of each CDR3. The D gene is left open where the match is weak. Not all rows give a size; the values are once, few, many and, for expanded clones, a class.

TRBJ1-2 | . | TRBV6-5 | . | TGTGCCAGCAGTTCCCCAGGGAGGGGCTATGGCTACACCTTC | CASSSPGRGYGYTF
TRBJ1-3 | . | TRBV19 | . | TGTGCCAGTAGTCGAGGTGGGCCTGGAAACACCATATATTTT | CASSRGGPGNTIYF
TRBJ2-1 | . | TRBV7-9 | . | TGTGCCAGCAGTCGAGTTAGCGGCTACAATGAGCAGTTCTTC | CASSRVSGYNEQFF
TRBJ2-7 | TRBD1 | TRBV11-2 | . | TGTGCCAGCCGTACGGCCGGGACAGTGCTCTACGAGCAGTACTTC | CASRTAGTVLYEQYF
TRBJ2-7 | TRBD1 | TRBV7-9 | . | TGTGCCAGCAGCTTATCCGGGACAGGGGCCAACCCCTACGAGCAGTACTTC | CASSLSGTGANPYEQYF
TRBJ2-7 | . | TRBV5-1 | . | TGCGCCAGCAGCTCGAGGGACGGGTACGAGCAGTACTTC | CASSSRDGYEQYF
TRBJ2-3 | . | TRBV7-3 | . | TGTGCCAGCAGCTTAGGCGGGACTAGCACAGATACGCAGTATTTT | CASSLGGTSTDTQYF
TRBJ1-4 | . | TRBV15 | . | TGTGCCACCAGCACCCAATGGGGGCATGAAAAACTGTTTTTT | CATSTQWGHEKLFF
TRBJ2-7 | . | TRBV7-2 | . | TGTGCCAGCAGCTTAGGATTAGCGCTGAGGGAGGAGCAGTACTTC | CASSLGLALREEQYF
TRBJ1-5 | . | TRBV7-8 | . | TGTGCCAGCACCAATAATCGCGGCGTAGGGGGCAATCAGCCCCAGCATTTT | CASTNNRGVGGNQPQHF
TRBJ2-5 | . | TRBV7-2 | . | TGTGCCAGCAGTCGCTCAAGCGAGACCCAGTACTTC | CASSRSSETQYF
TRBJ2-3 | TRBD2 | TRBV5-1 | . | TGCGCCAGCAGCTTCGGGGGGTACACAGATACGCAGTATTTT | CASSFGGYTDTQYF
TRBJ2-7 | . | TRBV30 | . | TGTGCCTGGCGCCGTGACGGAACCTACGAGCAGTACTTC | CAWRRDGTYEQYF
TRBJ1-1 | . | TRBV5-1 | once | TGCGCCAGCGGCCAAGCTCCAAACGAAGAAGCTTTCTTT | CASGQAPNEEAFF
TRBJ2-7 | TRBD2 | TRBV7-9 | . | TGTGCCAGCAGCCCCCTGGTGACTAGCGCCTACGAGCAGTACTTC | CASSPLVTSAYEQYF
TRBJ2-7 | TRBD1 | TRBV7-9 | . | TGTGCCAGCGGCCTGGACAGGGACGGACACGAGCAGTACTTC | CASGLDRDGHEQYF
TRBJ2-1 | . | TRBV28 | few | TGTGCCAGCAGTGAACCAAGGGACTTCTACTCCTACAATGAGCAGTTCTTC | CASSEPRDFYSYNEQFF
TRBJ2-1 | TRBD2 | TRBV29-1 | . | TGCAGCGTTGAAGGAATTAGCGGGGGGACCTACAATGAGCAGTTCTTC | CSVEGISGGTYNEQFF
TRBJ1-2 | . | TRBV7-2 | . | TGTGCCAGCAGCTTACAGGGGTATGGCTACACCTTC | CASSLQGYGYTF
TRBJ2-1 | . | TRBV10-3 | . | TGTGCCATCAGTGGGCTCCGTGACAATGAGCAGTTCTTC | CAISGLRDNEQFF
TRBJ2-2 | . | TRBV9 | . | TGTGCCAGCAGCGGAACGGGAGCTGGGGTTGCCGGGGAGCTGTTTTTT | CASSGTGAGVAGELFF
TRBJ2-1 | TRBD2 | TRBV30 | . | TGTGCCTGGGGACTAGCGGGAGAGGGTGAGCAGTTCTTC | CAWGLAGEGEQFF
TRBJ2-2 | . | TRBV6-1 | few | TGTGCCAGCTCGGTCCAGGCCACCGGGGAGCTGTTTTTT | CASSVQATGELFF
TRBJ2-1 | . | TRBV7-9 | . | TGTGCCAGCAGCTTCGAACTTACCGACAATGAGCAGTTCTTC | CASSFELTDNEQFF
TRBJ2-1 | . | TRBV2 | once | TGTGCCAGCAGCTCGGACCAAGCAGGCGACAATGAGCAGTTCTTC | CASSSDQAGDNEQFF
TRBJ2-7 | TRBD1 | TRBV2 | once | TGTGCCAGCTATCGGGACAGGGGCGCCGAGCAGTACTTC | CASYRDRGAEQYF
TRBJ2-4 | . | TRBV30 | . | TGTGCCTGGGAAGGGGTAGCCAAAAACATTCAGTACTTC | CAWEGVAKNIQYF
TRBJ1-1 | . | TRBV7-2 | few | TGTGCCAGCAGCTTAGAGTCAGGGAAGAAATTGAACACTGAAGCTTTCTTT | CASSLESGKKLNTEAFF
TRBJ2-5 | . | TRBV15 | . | TGTGCCACCAGCAGGGGGGGTGCTCAAGAGACCCAGTACTTC | CATSRGGAQETQYF
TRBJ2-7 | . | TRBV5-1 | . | TGCGCCAGCAGCTACTCCGGGACGGCCGAGCAGTACTTC | CASSYSGTAEQYF
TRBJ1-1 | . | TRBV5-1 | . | TGCGCCAGCAGCTTGTCCGGGAACATAATGAACACTGAAGCTTTCTTT | CASSLSGNIMNTEAFF
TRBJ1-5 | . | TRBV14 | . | TGTGCCAGCAGCCAAGAAAGACAGAGCAATCAGCCCCAGCATTTT | CASSQERQSNQPQHF
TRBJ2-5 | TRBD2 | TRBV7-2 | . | TGTGCCAGCAGCTTTCCCGTCAGCGGGAGGGCCATGGAGACCCAGTACTTC | CASSFPVSGRAMETQYF
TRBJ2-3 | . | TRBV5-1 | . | TGCGCCAGCAGACGAGGCGGGAGCACAGATACGCAGTATTTT | CASRRGGSTDTQYF
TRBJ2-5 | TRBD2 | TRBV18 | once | TGTGCCAGCTCACCCGGACTAGCGGGAGGGCCGCGGGAGACCCAGTACTTC | CASSPGLAGGPRETQYF
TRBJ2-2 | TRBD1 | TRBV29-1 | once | TGCAGCGTGAGTGACAGGGTCCGGAACACCGGGGAGCTGTTTTTT | CSVSDRVRNTGELFF
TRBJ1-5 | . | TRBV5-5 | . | TGTGCCAGCAGCTTGACCGGGGGGGAGCCCCAGCATTTT | CASSLTGGEPQHF
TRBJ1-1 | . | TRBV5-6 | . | TGTGCCAGCAGCTTGACACAGAACACTGAAGCTTTCTTT | CASSLTQNTEAFF
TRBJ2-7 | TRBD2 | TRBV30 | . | TGTGCCTGGAGCGGCCAGGGAGCGGGGGAGCAGTACTTC | CAWSGQGAGEQYF
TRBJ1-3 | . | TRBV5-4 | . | TGTGCCAGCGGCACGGCAGGGGGAAACACCATATATTTT | CASGTAGGNTIYF
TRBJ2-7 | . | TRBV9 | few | TGTGCCAGCAGCGCTCAGGGCGCCTACGAGCAGTACTTC | CASSAQGAYEQYF
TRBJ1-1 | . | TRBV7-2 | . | TGTGCCAGCAGCCCCCAGGACAGACCAAACACTGAAGCTTTCTTT | CASSPQDRPNTEAFF
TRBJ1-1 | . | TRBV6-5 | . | TGTGCCAGCAGGGGGGGAGGGGGAGTCGGAGCTTTCTTT | CASRGGGGVGAFF
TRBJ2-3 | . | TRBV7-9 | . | TGTGCCAGCAGCTTACCTCCCGTCGGGATGCTCGATACGCAGTATTTT | CASSLPPVGMLDTQYF
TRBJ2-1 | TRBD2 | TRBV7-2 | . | TGTGCCAGCAAAAGAGTCCTAGCGGGAAACAATGAGCAGTTCTTC | CASKRVLAGNNEQFF
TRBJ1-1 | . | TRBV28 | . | TGTGCCAGCAGTCACTCTTTGAACACTGAAGCTTTCTTT | CASSHSLNTEAFF
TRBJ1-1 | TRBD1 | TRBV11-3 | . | TGTGCCAGCAGCCTAGGGGGCCGGGCCACTGAAGCTTTCTTT | CASSLGGRATEAFF
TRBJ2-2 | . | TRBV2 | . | TGTGCCAGCAGTCCTTTCCCCTCCGGGGAGCTGTTTTTT | CASSPFPSGELFF
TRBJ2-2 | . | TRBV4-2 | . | TGTGCCAGCAGCCAAGATTGGGGGGGCTCGAGCACCGGGGAGCTGTTTTTT | CASSQDWGGSSTGELFF
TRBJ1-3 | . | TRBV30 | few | TGTGCCTGGACCTCACCGGGGTCGAACTCTGGAAACACCATATATTTT | CAWTSPGSNSGNTIYF
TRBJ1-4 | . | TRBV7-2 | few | TGTGCCAGCAGCTCTACAGGAACAACTAATGAAAAACTGTTTTTT | CASSSTGTTNEKLFF
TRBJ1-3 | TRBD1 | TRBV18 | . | TGTGCCAGCTCGACGAGGACAGGGGCCCTCAGCTCTGGAAACACCATATATTTT | CASSTRTGALSSGNTIYF
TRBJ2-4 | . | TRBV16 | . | TGTGCCAGCAGCCAAAGTGGGAGACGGGGGGCCAAAAACATTCAGTACTTC | CASSQSGRRGAKNIQYF
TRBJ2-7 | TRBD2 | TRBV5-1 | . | TGCGCCAGCAGCTTATCAGCGGGGGACTACGAGCAGTACTTC | CASSLSAGDYEQYF
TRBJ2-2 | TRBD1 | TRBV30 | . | TGTGCCTGGAGTGTTATATCAGGGGGCCAGGGTTGGAACACCGGGGAGCTGTTTTTT | CAWSVISGGQGWNTGELFF
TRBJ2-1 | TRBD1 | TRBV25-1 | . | TGTGCCAGCAGTGCAGGACAGGGTTTCGGTGCCATGTATGAGCAGTTCTTC | CASSAGQGFGAMYEQFF
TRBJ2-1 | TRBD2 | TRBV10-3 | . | TGTGCCTCTAAGACTAGCGGGACCACCTACAATGAGCAGTTCTTC | CASKTSGTTYNEQFF
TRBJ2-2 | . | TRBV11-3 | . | TGTGCCAGCAGCCCGCGCGGTCCCGGGGAGCTGTTTTTT | CASSPRGPGELFF
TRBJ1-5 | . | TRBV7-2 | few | TGTGCCAGCAGCTTAAACGCGGCCCAGCCCCAGCATTTT | CASSLNAAQPQHF
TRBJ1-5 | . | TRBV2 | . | TGTGCCAGCATGGGGGAACAAAATCAGCCCCAGCATTTT | CASMGEQNQPQHF